This passage covers 21 T cell receptor beta chains from one sample sequenced in a study of early T cells in non-severe SARS-CoV-2 infection listed by TCRdb under 2021. Library preparation was by 5' RACE. Sequencing took place on a NextSeq 500. The public reads were quality trimmed at Q25 with fastp and then assembled into clones with MiXCR by TCRdb, keeping productive beta chains. For every CDR3 protein sequence, its rows merge into one entry that carries the most common genes and DNA. In all, the sample holds approximately 81,000 distinct CDR3 sequences, and approximately 6% of those were seen once. The ten largest clones represent roughly 7.8% of the sample. The sequenced sample consisted of whole blood. These receptors were obtained from an adult who was a healthcare worker with PCR-confirmed SARS-CoV-2 infection or an uninfected control (not recorded which).

The V call is TRBV4-3, the J call TRBJ2-7; tentatively, D is TRBD2 (5 bases). V was clipped by 2 bases and J by 3 bases, with 11 bases between them. Germline CDR1 reads LGHNA; CDR2 reads YSLEER. The CDR3 loop spans 14 amino acids. The CDR3 sequence: CASSQTARGYEQYF. The DNA of the CDR3 is TGCGCCAGCAGCCAAACGGCACGGGGCTACGAGCAGTACTTC.

This clonotype was observed many times. V is TRBV7-9 and J is TRBJ2-3, with D hard to call. The V end was cut by 3 bases, the J end by 2 bases, with 6 bases between. CDR1 and CDR2 (germline): SEHNR, FQNEAQ (reference sequence). This CDR3 has 13 residues. The CDR3 sequence is CASSFPNTDTQYF. CDR3 sequence (DNA): TGTGCCAGCAGCTTCCCAAACACAGATACGCAGTATTTT.

A note on this clonotype: The junction departs from germline at one end; a sequencing error may be responsible. The rearrangement uses TRBV20-1 and TRBJ1-1; 8 bases match TRBD1. The CDR3 sequence is 13 residues long. The germline V gene has CDR1 DFQATT and CDR2 SNEGSKA (reference sequence). The CDR3 region has the DNA TGCAGTGCGTCAGGGGGCGCGAGCACTGAAGCTTTATTT. Its translation: CSASGGASTEALF.

This clonotype has only a few counts. V gene TRBV6-6 combines with J gene TRBJ2-7, with 9 bases fitting TRBD2. From germline, CDR1 is MNHNY and CDR2 SVGAGI (reference sequence). Trimming at V came to 4 bases and at J to 6 bases, leaving 4 bases not matched to a gene. The CDR3 has 13 amino acids. CDR3 in amino acids: CASSSGTSFEQYF. The CDR3 nucleotides are TGTGCCAGCAGTTCCGGGACTAGCTTCGAGCAGTACTTC.

The chain recombines TRBV27 with TRBJ1-1; D is ambiguous. The CDR3 totals 16 residues. Germline CDR1 MNHEY, CDR2 SMNVEV (reference sequence). Trimming stripped 0 bases from V and 1 base from J, with 12 bases between. CDR3 nucleotide sequence: TGTGCCAGCAGTTTATCTCCCCGGCATCAGAACACTGAAGCTTTCTTT. Translation gives CASSLSPRHQNTEAFF.

The CDR3 DNA reads TGCGCCAGCAGCTTGGGGAAACCTAGCGGAACAAACACAGATACGCAGTATTTT. Its protein product is CASSLGKPSGTNTDTQYF. The genes are TRBV5-1 and TRBJ2-3, with 7 positions matching TRBD2. The CDR3 has 18 amino acids. Germline V CDR1 and CDR2: SGHRS, YFSETQ. V lost 0 bases, J lost 2 bases, and 12 bases stayed unmatched.

This clonotype was observed at least ten times. The chain employs TRBV29-1 and TRBJ2-2; D possibly corresponds to TRBD1 (6 bases). The CDR3 covers 13 residues. Germline-derived CDR1 and CDR2 are SQVTM and ANQGSEA. The V end was cut by 3 bases, the J end by 6 bases, with 11 bases between. CDR3 in amino acids: CSVDQGYSGELFF. As DNA, the CDR3 is TGCAGCGTTGATCAGGGGTATTCCGGGGAGCTGTTTTTT.

Only a few counts were recorded for this clonotype. CDR3 loop: CASSEVTGTNVLTF. CDR3 nucleotides: TGTGCCAGCAGTGAAGTTACGGGGACCAACGTCCTGACTTTC. The chain uses TRBV6-1 and TRBJ2-6; D is possibly TRBD2 (5 bases). This CDR3 has 14 amino acids. V was clipped by 1 base and J by 8 bases, with 9 bases between them. In germline, CDR1 is MNHNS, CDR2 SASEGT.

This clonotype was counted ten times or more. The chain carries TRBV6-5 and TRBJ2-1; TRBD2 matches 12 bases. V trimming: 4 bases; J trimming: 2 bases; junction bases outside the gene matches: 3. The CDR3 loop spans 16 amino acids. CDR1 and CDR2 (germline): MNHEY, SVGAGI. DNA of the CDR3: TGTGCCAGCAGTTCCCGGACTAGCGGGACCTACAATGAGCAGTTCTTC. This codes for CASSSRTSGTYNEQFF.

Comment on this clonotype: A much larger clone sits a single nucleotide away, making a read error possible. The V call is TRBV5-1, the J call TRBJ2-7; D is uncertain. CDR3 length equals 12 residues. CDR1 is SGHRS and CDR2 is YFSETQ in the germline V gene. CDR3 DNA: TGCACCAGCAGCCCCGGTAACTACGAGCAGTACTTC. It codes for CTSSPGNYEQYF.

There are many counts of this clonotype. This sequence joins TRBV20-1 and TRBJ1-5; D gene ambiguous. Germline V CDR1 and CDR2: DFQATT, SNEGSKA (reference sequence). V was clipped by 2 bases and J by 2 bases, with 13 bases between them. The CDR3 consists of 15 residues. CDR3 sequence (DNA): TGCAGTGCTAGAACGGCCTTAGCGGGCAATCAGCCCCAGCATTTT. Encoded protein: CSARTALAGNQPQHF.

This clonotype was seen more than once but under ten times. The CDR3 DNA is TGTGCCAGCAGCCCACAAGACAGGCCTAGCAATCAGCCCCAGCATTTT. Protein sequence: CASSPQDRPSNQPQHF. The chain links TRBV5-5 to TRBJ1-5, with D tentatively TRBD1 (6 bases). The V gene lost 4 bases and the J gene lost 0 bases, with 14 bases spanning the gap. Germline loops: CDR1 SGHKS, CDR2 YYEKEE (reference sequence). This CDR3 is 16 amino acids long.

The chain joins TRBV20-1 to TRBJ1-2; 7 nucleotides match TRBD1. Germline assignment: CDR1 DFQATT and CDR2 SNEGSKA (reference sequence). The CDR3 extends over 15 amino acids. J was trimmed by 6 bases and V by 0 bases; bases with no gene match: 10. CDR3 nucleotides: TGCAGTGCTAGAGATCTAACAGGGGCTGCTGATGGCTACACCTTC. This translates into CSARDLTGAADGYTF.

There are many counts of this clonotype. The chain links TRBV12-3 or TRBV12-4 to TRBJ2-7, with 11 bases identical to TRBD2. This CDR3 has 14 residues. Trimming removed 0 bases from V and 6 bases from J; junction bases left unmatched: 1. CDR3 protein: CASSLASGRAEQYF. Here the CDR3 DNA reads TGTGCCAGCAGTTTAGCTAGCGGGAGGGCCGAGCAGTACTTC.

This clonotype is classed as medium-sized. This sequence joins TRBV27 and TRBJ1-1; D not certain. Trimming stripped 2 bases from V and 3 bases from J, with 7 bases between. The CDR3 covers 13 residues. Germline V gives CDR1 MNHEY, CDR2 SMNVEV (reference sequence). For the CDR3, the DNA is TGTGCCAGCAGTTTAGAACAGCACACTGAAGCTTTCTTT. Amino acid sequence: CASSLEQHTEAFF.

The chain is built from TRBV7-9 and TRBJ1-6; D gene unclear. This CDR3 comprises 12 residues. V lost 3 bases, J lost 11 bases, and 8 bases lay in between. CDR1 and CDR2 from the germline V gene are SEHNR and FQNEAQ (reference sequence). CDR3 loop: CASSFPGAPLHF. The CDR3 DNA sequence: TGTGCCAGCAGCTTCCCGGGAGCACCCCTCCACTTT.

This clonotype was found many times. The CDR3 region is CASSSNRGRSGEQYF. The CDR3 nucleotides read TGTGCCAGCAGTTCAAACAGGGGGCGTAGTGGCGAGCAGTACTTC. J is TRBJ2-7 and V is TRBV28; 9 nucleotides agree with TRBD1. Losses at the gene ends were 4 bases for V and 6 bases for J; bases not matched to a gene: 10. CDR1 MDHEN and CDR2 SYDVKM come from the germline V gene. The length of the CDR3 is 15 residues.

This clonotype was observed many times. The chain carries TRBV19 and TRBJ2-2; D possibly corresponds to TRBD2 (6 bases). V was cut by 6 bases and J by 2 bases, with 10 bases left in between. The germline V gene encodes CDR1 LNHDA and CDR2 SQIVND (reference sequence). The CDR3 consists of 14 residues. The CDR3 DNA reads as TGTGCCAGTAGCCTGGGGACTAACACCGGGGAGCTGTTTTTT. This translates into CASSLGTNTGELFF.

This clonotype appeared many times. The chain joins TRBV7-2 to TRBJ1-5; D uncertain. CDR3 length equals 15 residues. In germline, CDR1 is SGHTA, CDR2 FQGNSA. V dropped 3 bases and J dropped 0 bases, with 9 bases sitting between them. CDR3 sequence (DNA): TGTGCCAGCAGCTTTGACGGGGATAGCAATCAGCCCCAGCATTTT. Its protein product is CASSFDGDSNQPQHF.

This clonotype was seen ten or more times. The chain joins TRBV5-5 to TRBJ1-5; no firm D call. V was trimmed by 0 bases and J by 5 bases, leaving 9 bases between them. This CDR3 spans 14 amino acids. Germline CDR1 reads SGHKS; CDR2 reads YYEKEE (reference sequence). Here the CDR3 reads CASSLGGIDQPQHF. DNA of the CDR3: TGTGCCAGCAGCTTGGGAGGGATCGATCAGCCCCAGCATTTT.

This clonotype was seen ten or more times. The chain is built from TRBV7-6 and TRBJ1-1, with D uncertain. Germline-derived CDR1 and CDR2 are SGHVS and FNYEAQ. Trimming removed 1 base from V and 7 bases from J, with 10 bases in between. The CDR3 is 13 residues long. This CDR3 is CASSLGVGIEAFF. The CDR3 DNA reads as TGTGCCAGCAGCTTAGGGGTCGGTATTGAAGCTTTCTTT. The whole variable domain, remainder taken from reference TRBV7-6 and TRBJ1-1, is GAGVSQSPRYKVTKRGQDVALRCDPISGHVSLYWYRQALGQGPEFLTYFNYEAQQDKSGLPNDRFSAERPEGSISTLTIQRTEQRDSAMYRCASSLGVGIEAFFGQGTRLTVV.